This T cell receptor beta chain was recovered during a study of CD8 T cells in ankylosing spondylitis. This clonotype was seen many times. Its antigen remains unknown. Study-level results: Seemingly distinctive of ankylosing spondylitis blood was a TCR beta motif formed by eight highly homologous variants.

The CDR3 extends over 13 amino acids. From germline, CDR1 is SGHRS and CDR2 YFSETQ. V lost 0 bases, J lost 5 bases, and 8 bases lay in between. The TCR beta libraries were generated through quantitative 5'-RACE incorporating molecular barcodes. TCRdb recomputed calls from the 5' RACE reads with MiXCR, one row per CDR3 protein. This sample has around 450,000 distinct CDR3 sequences, with roughly 27% found just once. Material for sequencing was blood, either unsorted or a sorted T cell fraction (not recorded which). The V gene is TRBV5-1, the J gene TRBJ2-5; D remains ambiguous. The TCR was taken from a male donor with ankylosing spondylitis. Here the CDR3 reads CASSLVGKETQYF. CDR3 nucleotide sequence: TGCGCCAGCAGCTTGGTAGGGAAGGAGACCCAGTACTTC.